These T cell receptor beta chains were read from a single sample in a study of patients and donors after allogeneic stem cell transplantation. TCRdb redid the calling of the RT-PCR reads with MiXCR, one entry per CDR3 protein. The table lists under 200,000 distinct CDR3 sequences, 30% of them singletons. The sequencing input was blood, either unsorted or a sorted T cell fraction (not recorded which). The receptors stem from a human donor who was either an allogeneic HSCT recipient or a stem cell or donor lymphocyte infusion donor (not recorded which). It is not recorded whose cells these are; they may come from a transplant donor. The CDR3 runs from the conserved cysteine through the conserved F or W. The D gene is left open where the match is weak. The listing skips clone size in some rows; elsewhere it reads once, few, many or a size class.

D: TRBD2
J: TRBJ2-5
V: TRBV11-2
size: NA
CDR3: CASSIAGGNQETQYF
DNA: TGTGCCAGCAGCATAGCGGGAGGTAACCAAGAGACCCAGTACTTC

D: NA
J: TRBJ1-5
V: TRBV20-1
size: few
CDR3: CSAREDSNQPQHF
DNA: TGCAGTGCTAGAGAAGATAGCAATCAGCCCCAGCATTTT

D: NA
J: TRBJ2-2
V: TRBV7-6
size: NA
CDR3: CASSLDRSGNTGELFF
DNA: TGTGCCAGCAGCTTAGATAGGAGCGGAAACACCGGGGAGCTGTTTTTT

D: TRBD1
J: TRBJ1-1
V: TRBV12-3/TRBV12-4
size: NA
CDR3: CASSRQGENTEAFF
DNA: TGTGCCAGCAGCCGACAGGGGGAGAACACTGAAGCTTTCTTT

D: NA
J: TRBJ2-6
V: TRBV7-2
size: few
CDR3: CAIHPGANVLTF
DNA: TGTGCCATCCACCCAGGGGCCAACGTCCTGACTTTC

D: NA
J: TRBJ1-2
V: TRBV10-3
size: many
CDR3: CAISEGGDLGYTF
DNA: TGTGCCATCAGTGAAGGAGGGGACCTTGGCTACACCTTC

D: TRBD1
J: TRBJ1-2
V: TRBV20-1
size: few
CDR3: CSTQGNYGYTF
DNA: TGCAGCACACAGGGGAACTATGGCTACACCTTC

D: TRBD1
J: TRBJ1-4
V: TRBV5-4
size: few
CDR3: CASSSRRQGGDEKLFF
DNA: TGTGCCAGCAGCTCCCGACGACAGGGCGGAGATGAAAAACTGTTTTTT

D: NA
J: TRBJ2-7
V: TRBV6-5
size: NA
CDR3: CASSYWGRGGDEQYF
DNA: TGTGCCAGCAGTTACTGGGGTCGAGGGGGTGACGAGCAGTACTTC

D: NA
J: TRBJ1-2
V: TRBV12-3/TRBV12-4
size: NA
CDR3: CASSLVAPSNGYTF
DNA: TGTGCCAGCAGTTTAGTGGCACCATCAAATGGCTACACCTTC

D: TRBD1
J: TRBJ2-7
V: TRBV27
size: NA
CDR3: CASSPGTASYEQYF
DNA: TGTGCCAGCAGTCCAGGGACAGCCTCCTACGAGCAGTACTTC

D: NA
J: TRBJ1-2
V: TRBV9
size: few
CDR3: CASSPSTDPNYGYTF
DNA: TGTGCCAGCAGCCCCAGTACAGACCCGAATTATGGCTACACCTTC

D: NA
J: TRBJ1-2
V: TRBV5-1
size: NA
CDR3: CASSSHGNYGYTF
DNA: TGCGCCAGCAGTTCTCACGGGAACTATGGCTACACCTTC

D: TRBD2
J: TRBJ2-7
V: TRBV7-9
size: few
CDR3: CASSLAASGRSREQYF
DNA: TGTGCCAGCAGCTTAGCGGCTAGCGGGAGATCTCGGGAGCAGTACTTC

D: TRBD2
J: TRBJ2-1
V: TRBV29-1
size: few
CDR3: CSVGLAGHNEQFF
DNA: TGCAGCGTTGGCCTAGCGGGACACAATGAGCAGTTCTTC

D: TRBD2
J: TRBJ2-7
V: TRBV4-2
size: NA
CDR3: CASSQGLGPWEQYF
DNA: TGTGCCAGCAGCCAGGGACTAGGGCCTTGGGAGCAGTACTTC

D: TRBD2
J: TRBJ2-7
V: TRBV9
size: NA
CDR3: CASSGASGPSYEQYF
DNA: TGTGCCAGCAGCGGCGCTAGCGGGCCTTCCTACGAGCAGTACTTC

D: NA
J: TRBJ2-7
V: TRBV12-3/TRBV12-4
size: NA
CDR3: CASSSRTPTYEQYF
DNA: TGTGCCAGCAGTTCCCGGACTCCTACCTACGAGCAGTACTTC

D: TRBD2
J: TRBJ2-5
V: TRBV5-1
size: NA
CDR3: CASSLGIAGGQETQYF
DNA: TGCGCCAGCAGCTTGGGAATAGCGGGAGGCCAAGAGACCCAGTACTTC

D: TRBD2
J: TRBJ2-1
V: TRBV9
size: few
CDR3: CASSVGLAPRLNEQFF
DNA: TGTGCCAGCAGCGTAGGACTAGCCCCCCGTCTCAATGAGCAGTTCTTC